A selection of T cell receptor beta chains follows, all from one sample in a study of shared clonotypes between healthy human individuals. Method: immunoSEQ multiplex PCR; TCRdb's copy keeps in-frame clones and lacks some. The sample shows approximately 1.5 million clones, about 98.5% of them seen only once. The material sequenced was naive CD4+ T cells sorted from blood. The receptor set was obtained from a man aged 25 to 45 in good health. Both conserved end residues are part of each CDR3. A D gene is named only where the DNA matches it firmly. Where a row states a size, it is once, few, many or the class of an expanded clone; other rows omit it.

clone_size	j_call	d_call	v_call	cdr3_nt	cdr3_aa
.	TRBJ2-2	.	TRBV4-3	TGCGCCAGCAGCCAAGAAAGCAGGGGGCTGTTTTTT	CASSQESRGLFF
once	TRBJ2-7	.	TRBV9	TGTGCCAGCAGCGTAGACCAGTCGGGGTCTTCCTACGAGCAGTACTTC	CASSVDQSGSSYEQYF
.	TRBJ2-1	TRBD2	TRBV7-2	TGTGCCAGCAGCCCAGGGGTAGCGGGAGACAATGAGCAGTTCTTC	CASSPGVAGDNEQFF
.	TRBJ1-1	.	TRBV19	TGTGCCAGTAGTCCAGGAAGGGGCACTGAAGCTTTCTTT	CASSPGRGTEAFF
.	TRBJ2-7	TRBD2	TRBV19	TGTGCCAGTAGTATCTCCGGGAGGCCTGGCTACGAGCAGTACTTC	CASSISGRPGYEQYF
.	TRBJ2-5	TRBD2	TRBV9	TGTGCCAGCAGCGCCCACCAGCTCCTAGCGGAAGAGACCCAGTACTTC	CASSAHQLLAEETQYF
.	TRBJ1-2	.	TRBV5-1	TGCGCCAGCAGCGACCCCGGGGATGGCTACACCTTC	CASSDPGDGYTF
.	TRBJ1-1	.	TRBV7-9	TGTGCCAGCAGCTTAGAGGGGAGAGGGACTGAAGCTTTCTTT	CASSLEGRGTEAFF
.	TRBJ2-1	.	TRBV11-3	TGTGCCAGCAGCTTAGTCACCGGGCCTAATTACGCCGGCAATGAGCAGTTCTTC	CASSLVTGPNYAGNEQFF
.	TRBJ1-4	TRBD1	TRBV5-1	TGCGCCAGCAGCTTGAGACAGGGCCAAAATGAAAAACTGTTTTTT	CASSLRQGQNEKLFF
.	TRBJ2-7	.	TRBV4-1	TGCGCCAGCAGCCAAGATCGGGGGGCCTTGGAGCAGTACTTC	CASSQDRGALEQYF
.	TRBJ1-1	.	TRBV2	TGTGCCAGCACCAGGGACAACACTGAAGCTTTCTTT	CASTRDNTEAFF
.	TRBJ1-5	.	TRBV5-6	TGTGCCAGCAGCTTGTCGACAGGCCTTAGCAATCAGCCCCAGCATTTT	CASSLSTGLSNQPQHF
.	TRBJ1-2	.	TRBV7-2	TGTGCCAGCAGCTTATTCAGCTATGGCTACACCTTC	CASSLFSYGYTF
.	TRBJ2-1	TRBD2	TRBV7-3	TGTGCCAGCAGCTTCGGCGGGAGGGGTGATGAGCAGTTCTTC	CASSFGGRGDEQFF
.	TRBJ2-6	TRBD2	TRBV7-3	TGTGCCAGCAGCTCCTCTGCGGGGGGCTTTGGGGCCAACGTCCTGACTTTC	CASSSSAGGFGANVLTF
.	TRBJ2-1	TRBD2	TRBV10-3	TGTGCCATCAGTGATGAGCGGGAGTCAAATGAGCAGTTCTTC	CAISDERESNEQFF
.	TRBJ2-7	.	TRBV10-1	TGCGCCAGCAGTGGCTACGAGCAGTACTTC	CASSGYEQYF
once	TRBJ2-7	TRBD2	TRBV28	TGTGCCAGCAGTGTCCTAGCGGGAGGATTGTACGAGCAGTACTTC	CASSVLAGGLYEQYF
.	TRBJ1-3	TRBD1	TRBV7-6	TGTGCCAGCAGCTTAGTAGGGACAGGGGGCAGCCAACGCTCTGGAAACACCATATATTTT	CASSLVGTGGSQRSGNTIYF
.	TRBJ2-7	TRBD1	TRBV5-1	TGCGCCAGCAGCTTGGGCCTACAGGGGAACCATATATCTCTAGCCTACGAGCAGTACTTC	CASSLGLQGNHISLAYEQYF
.	TRBJ2-7	TRBD2	TRBV5-1	TGCGCCAGCAGCCCCACTAGCGGGGGGACTAAACAGCAGTACTTC	CASSPTSGGTKQQYF
.	TRBJ2-5	.	TRBV7-9	TGTGCCAGCAGCTTTGCTGTCGAGACCCAGTACTTC	CASSFAVETQYF
.	TRBJ2-7	.	TRBV25-1	TGTGCCAGCAGTGACTACTACCACGAGCAGTACTTC	CASSDYYHEQYF
.	TRBJ1-5	TRBD1	TRBV7-8	TGTGCCAGCAGCCAGGACAGGGATCAGCCCCAGCATTTT	CASSQDRDQPQHF
.	TRBJ2-7	.	TRBV6-5	TGTGCCAGCAGTTATCGTGGGGGGGCGAGGCCGGGCGAGCAGTACTTC	CASSYRGGARPGEQYF
.	TRBJ1-5	.	TRBV6-6	TGTGCCAGCAGTTACCAACGGGATCAGCCCCAGCATTTT	CASSYQRDQPQHF
.	TRBJ2-3	.	TRBV7-8	TGTGCCAGCAGCTCCAGGGGGAGGGCCAGAACAGATACGCAGTATTTT	CASSSRGRARTDTQYF
.	TRBJ2-2	TRBD1	TRBV10-3	TGTGCCATCAGGGGACAGGATCCGAACACCGGGGAGCTGTTTTTT	CAIRGQDPNTGELFF
.	TRBJ2-1	.	TRBV5-6	TGTGCCAGCAGCTCTTGGAGGGGAAGCTCCTACAATGAGCAGTTCTTC	CASSSWRGSSYNEQFF
.	TRBJ1-5	.	TRBV7-2	TGTGCCAGCAGCCCCGGTTCAGGGACCAATCAGCCCCAGCATTTT	CASSPGSGTNQPQHF
.	TRBJ2-7	TRBD2	TRBV28	TGTGCCAGCAGTTTATTTAGGCTAGCGGGAGGGGACGGTTACGAGCAGTACTTC	CASSLFRLAGGDGYEQYF
.	TRBJ2-7	.	TRBV28	TGTGCCAGCAGTTACTTTGGAGACTACGAGCAGTACTTC	CASSYFGDYEQYF
once	TRBJ1-4	.	TRBV27	TGTGCCAGCAGGAATCTGAGGCTTAATGAAAAACTGTTTTTT	CASRNLRLNEKLFF
.	TRBJ2-5	TRBD1	TRBV5-1	TGCGCCAGCAGCTTGGCGGGGACAGGGTTGGAGACCCAGTACTTC	CASSLAGTGLETQYF
.	TRBJ2-7	.	TRBV27	TGTGCCAGCAGTCCCAGGGGGACTACCCACGAGCAGTACTTC	CASSPRGTTHEQYF
.	TRBJ2-5	.	TRBV18	TGTGCCAGCTCACCACAACAGTCCAAGCCGACCCAGTACTTC	CASSPQQSKPTQYF
.	TRBJ1-1	.	TRBV5-1	TGCGCCAGCAGCTCGACAGGCTCGAACACTGAAGCTTTCTTT	CASSSTGSNTEAFF
.	TRBJ2-6	.	TRBV11-1	TGTGCCAGCAGCTTAGAGGCCAGGATCTCTGGGGCCAACGTCCTGACTTTC	CASSLEARISGANVLTF
.	TRBJ2-1	TRBD2	TRBV28	TGTGCCAGCAGCCCCACTAGCGGGAGGGACAATGAGCAGTTCTTC	CASSPTSGRDNEQFF